Presented here are 14 T cell receptor beta chains from one specimen sequenced in a study of OX40 agonist ivuxolimab in advanced cancers. Sequencing was performed with immunoSEQ multiplex PCR; in TCRdb, only in-frame clones are kept and a portion is missing. This sample has some 63,000 clones, with approximately 94% found just once. The sequencing here drew on CD4+ or CD8+ T cells sorted from blood, taken in a trial of the OX40 agonist ivuxolimab. The source is an adult with an advanced solid tumor such as melanoma, head and neck, liver or kidney cancer.

The chain carries TRBV10-3 and TRBJ1-2; TRBD1 is a possible D gene (5 bases). V dropped 4 bases and J dropped 6 bases, with 18 bases sitting between them. Germline CDR1 and CDR2: ENHRY and SYGVKD. This CDR3 is 15 amino acids long. In DNA, the CDR3 is TGTGCCATCAGTGGAGAACTGGGTGGGGCGGATGGCTACACCTTC. Translated, it gives CAISGELGGADGYTF.

The J gene is TRBJ1-4, the V gene TRBV4-1; D is uncertain. Per the germline V gene, CDR1 is MGHRA and CDR2 is YSYEKL. The CDR3 is made up of 13 amino acids. V dropped 4 bases and J dropped 8 bases, with 11 bases sitting between them. The chain's CDR3 is CASSPAVGEKLFF. Here the CDR3 DNA reads TGCGCCAGCAGCCCGGCTGTCGGAGAAAAACTGTTTTTT.

The chain has TRBV5-4 and TRBJ2-1, with 7 bases that match TRBD2. The ends lost 0 bases at V and 7 bases at J; junction bases unmatched: 1. This CDR3 region has 13 residues. CDR1 is SGHNT, CDR2 YYREEE, per germline (reference sequence). CDR3 amino acids: CASSLAGGNEQFF. DNA of the CDR3: TGTGCCAGCAGCTTGGCCGGGGGGAATGAGCAGTTCTTC.

The chain carries TRBV29-1 and TRBJ1-1, with D possibly matching TRBD1 (5 bases). V was clipped by 7 bases and J by 0 bases, with 21 bases between them. Germline assignment: CDR1 SQVTM and CDR2 ANQGSEA. The CDR3 is 16 residues long. The CDR3 sequence is CSAMNHGGMLNTEAFF. CDR3 bases: TGCAGCGCCATGAATCACGGGGGAATGCTGAACACTGAAGCTTTCTTT. Drawing the rest from reference TRBV29-1 and TRBJ1-1, the complete variable domain is SAVISQKPSRDICQRGTSLTIQCQVDSQVTMMFWYRQQPGQSLTLIATANQGSEATYESGFVIDKFPISRPNLTFSTLTVSNMSPEDSSIYLCSAMNHGGMLNTEAFFGQGTRLTVV.

V usage is TRBV28 and J usage is TRBJ2-2, with unresolved D. The CDR3 consists of 15 residues. V dropped 5 bases and J dropped 0 bases, with 10 bases sitting between them. CDR1 MDHEN and CDR2 SYDVKM come from the germline V gene. The CDR3 here is CASSLRLANTGELFF. CDR3 in DNA: TGTGCCAGCAGTCTCAGGCTCGCGAACACCGGGGAGCTGTTTTTT.

V gene TRBV19 combines with J gene TRBJ2-2, with TRBD2 matching over 9 bases. J was trimmed by 3 bases and V by 7 bases; bases with no gene match: 6. Germline CDR1 reads LNHDA; CDR2 reads SQIVND (reference sequence). This CDR3 is built from 15 residues. As DNA, the CDR3 is TGTGCCAGTACACTACTAGCGGGTGACACCGGGGAGCTGTTTTTT. Translation: CASTLLAGDTGELFF. Together with reference TRBV19 and TRBJ2-2, the CDR3 gives the full variable domain: DGGITQSPKYLFRKEGQNVTLSCEQNLNHDAMYWYRQDPGQGLRLIYYSQIVNDFQKGDIAEGYSVSREKKESFPLTVTSAQKNPTAFYLCASTLLAGDTGELFFGEGSRLTVL.

The chain has TRBV9 and TRBJ2-3, with D perhaps being TRBD1 or TRBD2 (5 bases each). This CDR3 is 16 amino acids long. Between the trimmed V and J ends, which lost 4 bases and 2 bases, there was a span of 17 bases. Germline V gene sequence: CDR1 SGDLS, CDR2 YYNGEE. CDR3 in amino acids: CASSPISGTITDTQYF. The CDR3 region has the DNA TGTGCCAGCAGCCCGATCTCCGGGACGATCACAGATACGCAGTATTTT.

The chain uses TRBV6-5 and TRBJ2-7, with 11 positions matching TRBD2. The CDR3 sequence is 15 residues long. Unmatched junction bases numbered 2, after V lost 0 bases and J lost 4 bases. Per germline, CDR1 MNHEY and CDR2 SVGAGI. Here the CDR3 DNA reads TGTGCCAGCAGTTACTCGACTAGCGGGATTTACGAGCAGTACTTC. It is translated as CASSYSTSGIYEQYF.

CDR3 in DNA: TGTGCCAGCAGTTTGGCTGGAGTTACCTACGAGCAGTACTTC. Translating gives CASSLAGVTYEQYF. V usage is TRBV27 and J usage is TRBJ2-7, with unresolved D. Per the germline V gene, CDR1 is MNHEY and CDR2 is SMNVEV (reference sequence). The CDR3 extends over 14 amino acids. The V end lost 3 bases, the J end lost 2 bases, and 11 bases lay between the germline ends.

This rearrangement joins TRBV14 to TRBJ1-2, with D possibly being TRBD1 (6 bases). V lost 4 bases and J 8 bases, leaving 20 bases between the germline ends. Per the germline V gene, CDR1 is SGHDN and CDR2 is FVKESK. This CDR3 is 15 amino acids long. CDR3: CASSLLPVGQGGYTF. CDR3 nucleotide sequence: TGTGCCAGCAGCCTCCTCCCGGTGGGACAAGGAGGCTACACCTTC. The complete variable domain, with remaining parts taken from reference TRBV14 and TRBJ1-2, reads EAGVTQFPSHSVIEKGQTVTLRCDPISGHDNLYWYRRVMGKEIKFLLHFVKESKQDESGMPNNRFLAERTGGTYSTLKVQPAELEDSGVYFCASSLLPVGQGGYTFGSGTRLTVV.

This rearrangement joins TRBV9 to TRBJ1-1, with 9 bases matching TRBD1. The V segment lost 0 bases and the J segment 6 bases; nucleotides outside the gene matches: 3. This CDR3 is 14 amino acids long. Germline V gene data show CDR1 as SGDLS and CDR2 as YYNGEE. The CDR3 DNA follows: TGTGCCAGCAGCGTAGTACAGGGGGCGGCTGAAGCTTTCTTT. It encodes CASSVVQGAAEAFF.

This clone occurred a few times. CDR3 residues: CSVSQDYGYTF. Here the CDR3 DNA reads TGCAGCGTTTCACAGGACTATGGCTACACCTTC. This chain connects TRBV29-1 to TRBJ1-2; possible D gene TRBD1, 5 bases. The CDR3 runs to 11 residues. Trimming stripped 5 bases from V and 3 bases from J, with 7 bases between. Germline V gene data show CDR1 as SQVTM and CDR2 as ANQGSEA.

V is TRBV28 and J is TRBJ2-3; tentatively, D is TRBD2 (5 bases). Germline-derived CDR1 and CDR2 are MDHEN and SYDVKM. Trimming removed 2 bases at V and 0 bases at J, with 9 bases between. The CDR3 has 15 residues. The CDR3 spells CASSLRELSTDTQYF. The CDR3 nucleotides read TGTGCCAGCAGTTTAAGGGAGCTGAGCACAGATACGCAGTATTTT.

This chain links TRBV2 with TRBJ2-1; D remains ambiguous. Germline V gives CDR1 SNHLY, CDR2 FYNNEI. This CDR3 comprises 12 residues. The V gene lost 3 bases and the J gene lost 4 bases, with 4 bases spanning the gap. The CDR3 sequence: CASSDRYNEQFF. DNA for the CDR3: TGTGCCAGCAGTGACAGGTACAATGAGCAGTTCTTC. The variable domain in full, completed from reference TRBV2 and TRBJ2-1, reads EPEVTQTPSHQVTQMGQEVILRCVPISNHLYFYWYRQILGQKVEFLVSFYNNEISEKSEIFDDQFSVERPDGSNFTLKIRSTKLEDSAMYFCASSDRYNEQFFGPGTRLTVL.